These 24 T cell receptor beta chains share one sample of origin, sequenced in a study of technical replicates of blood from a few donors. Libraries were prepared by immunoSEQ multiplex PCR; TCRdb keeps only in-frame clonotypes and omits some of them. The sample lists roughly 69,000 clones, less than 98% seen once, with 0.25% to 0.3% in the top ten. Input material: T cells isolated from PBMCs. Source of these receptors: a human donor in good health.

CDR3 amino acids: CARTRLAGDTGELFF. In nucleotides, the CDR3 is TGTGCCAGGACGCGACTAGCGGGAGACACCGGGGAGCTGTTTTTT. The genes are TRBV7-2 and TRBJ2-2; 12 positions match TRBD2. V gave up 9 bases and J gave up 3 bases; unmatched junction bases: 5. Germline values: CDR1 SGHTA, CDR2 FQGNSA. CDR3 length: 15 amino acids. Supplemented by reference TRBV7-2 and TRBJ2-2, the full variable domain reads GAGVSQSPSNKVTEKGKDVELRCDPISGHTALYWYRQSLGQGLEFLIYFQGNSAPDKSGLPSDRFSAERTGGSVSTLTIQRTQQEDSAVYLCARTRLAGDTGELFFGEGSRLTVL.

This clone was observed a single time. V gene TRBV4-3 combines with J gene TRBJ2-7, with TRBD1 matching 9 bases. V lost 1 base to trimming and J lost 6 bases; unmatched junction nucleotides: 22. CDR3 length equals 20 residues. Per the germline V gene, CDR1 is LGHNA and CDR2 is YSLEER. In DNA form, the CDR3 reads TGCGCCAGCAGCCAAGCTCCCCTGGGACAGGGATTATACGAGGGATCCGAGCAGTACTTC. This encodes CASSQAPLGQGLYEGSEQYF.

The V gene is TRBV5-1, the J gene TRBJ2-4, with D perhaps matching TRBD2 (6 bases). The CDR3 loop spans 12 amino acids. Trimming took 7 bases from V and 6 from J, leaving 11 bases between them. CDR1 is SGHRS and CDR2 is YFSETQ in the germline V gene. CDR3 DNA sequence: TGCGCCAGCTCTCAGGGAGGAAACATTCAGTACTTC. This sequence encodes CASSQGGNIQYF.

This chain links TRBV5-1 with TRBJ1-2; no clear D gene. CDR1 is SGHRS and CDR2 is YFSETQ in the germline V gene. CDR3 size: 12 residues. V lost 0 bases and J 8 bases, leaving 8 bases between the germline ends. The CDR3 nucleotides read TGCGCCAGCAGCTTGGAGGGAGAGGGCTACACCTTC. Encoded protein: CASSLEGEGYTF.

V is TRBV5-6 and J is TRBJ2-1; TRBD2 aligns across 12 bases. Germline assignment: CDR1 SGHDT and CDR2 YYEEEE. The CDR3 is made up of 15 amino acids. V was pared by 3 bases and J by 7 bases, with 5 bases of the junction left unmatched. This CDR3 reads CASSWGLAGGNEQFF. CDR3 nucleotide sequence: TGTGCCAGCAGCTGGGGACTAGCGGGCGGAAATGAGCAGTTCTTC. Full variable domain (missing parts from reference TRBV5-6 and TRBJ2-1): DAGVTQSPTHLIKTRGQQVTLRCSPKSGHDTVSWYQQALGQGPQFIFQYYEEEERQRGNFPDRFSGHQFPNYSSELNVNALLLGDSALYLCASSWGLAGGNEQFFGPGTRLTVL.

The CDR3 bases are TGTGCCAGCAGTCGGACAGAGAGCAATCAGCCCCAGCATTTT. Translation: CASSRTESNQPQHF. The chain recombines TRBV28 with TRBJ1-5; TRBD1 is a possible D gene (6 bases). CDR1 and CDR2 from the germline V gene are MDHEN and SYDVKM. The CDR3 runs to 14 residues. Trimming pared 5 bases from V and 1 base from J, leaving 9 bases between.

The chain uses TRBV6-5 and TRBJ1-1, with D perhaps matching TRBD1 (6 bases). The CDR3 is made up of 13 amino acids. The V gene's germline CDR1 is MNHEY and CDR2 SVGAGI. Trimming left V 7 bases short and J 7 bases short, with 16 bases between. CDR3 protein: CASTPGEGDEAFF. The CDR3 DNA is TGTGCCAGCACCCCAGGGGAAGGGGATGAAGCTTTCTTT.

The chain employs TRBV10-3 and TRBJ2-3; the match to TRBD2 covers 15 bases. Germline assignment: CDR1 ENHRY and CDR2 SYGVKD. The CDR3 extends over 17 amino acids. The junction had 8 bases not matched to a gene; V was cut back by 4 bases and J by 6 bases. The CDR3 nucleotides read TGTGCCATCAGTGGGGGACTAGCGGGAGGCCGTCAGGATACGCAGTATTTT. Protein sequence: CAISGGLAGGRQDTQYF.

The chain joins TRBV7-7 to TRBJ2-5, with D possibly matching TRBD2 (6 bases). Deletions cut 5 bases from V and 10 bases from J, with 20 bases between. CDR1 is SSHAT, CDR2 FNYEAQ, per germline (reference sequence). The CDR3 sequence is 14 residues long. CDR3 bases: TGTGCCAGCAGCCTCCGGGACTCACCTGGGGGCCAGTACTTC. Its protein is CASSLRDSPGGQYF.

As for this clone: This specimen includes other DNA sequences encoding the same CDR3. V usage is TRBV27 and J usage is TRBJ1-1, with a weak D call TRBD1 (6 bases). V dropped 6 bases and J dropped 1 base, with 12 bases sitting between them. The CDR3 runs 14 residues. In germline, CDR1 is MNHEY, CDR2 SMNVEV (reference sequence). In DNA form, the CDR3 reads TGTGCCAGCAGCCTTATACAGGGGAACACTGAAGCTTTCTTT. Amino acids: CASSLIQGNTEAFF.

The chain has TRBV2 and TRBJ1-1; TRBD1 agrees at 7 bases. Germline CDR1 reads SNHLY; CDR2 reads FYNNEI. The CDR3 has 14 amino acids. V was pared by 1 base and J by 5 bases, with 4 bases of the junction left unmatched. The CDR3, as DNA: TGTGCCAGCAGTGAAGAGGGGGCTAGGACTGAAGCTTTCTTT. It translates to CASSEEGARTEAFF.

Here the CDR3 DNA reads TGTGCCAGCAGTGAAGGGGGCGCTAACTATGGCTACACCTTC. Translation: CASSEGGANYGYTF. This chain links TRBV25-1 with TRBJ1-2; possibly TRBD1 for D (6 bases). Germline-derived CDR1 and CDR2 are MGHDK and SYGVNS. This CDR3 is built from 14 residues. Deletions cut 2 bases from V and 0 bases from J, with 7 bases between.

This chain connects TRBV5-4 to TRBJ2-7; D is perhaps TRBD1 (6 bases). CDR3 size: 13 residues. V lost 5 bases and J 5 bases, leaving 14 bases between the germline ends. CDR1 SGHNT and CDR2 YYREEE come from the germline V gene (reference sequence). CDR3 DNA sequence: TGTGCCAGCAGTCGTGAAACAGGGAACGAGCAGTACTTC. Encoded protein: CASSRETGNEQYF. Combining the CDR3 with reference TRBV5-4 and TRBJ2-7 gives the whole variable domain ETGVTQSPTHLIKTRGQQVTLRCSSQSGHNTVSWYQQALGQGPQFIFQYYREEENGRGNFPPRFSGLQFPNYSSELNVNALELDDSALYLCASSRETGNEQYFGPGTRLTVT.

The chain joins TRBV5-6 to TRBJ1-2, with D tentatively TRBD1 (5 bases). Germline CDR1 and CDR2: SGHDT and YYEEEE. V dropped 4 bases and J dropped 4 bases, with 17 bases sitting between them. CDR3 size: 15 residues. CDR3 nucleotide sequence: TGTGCCAGCAGCCTCTGGGGGGACTCCCGCTATGGCTACACCTTC. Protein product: CASSLWGDSRYGYTF.

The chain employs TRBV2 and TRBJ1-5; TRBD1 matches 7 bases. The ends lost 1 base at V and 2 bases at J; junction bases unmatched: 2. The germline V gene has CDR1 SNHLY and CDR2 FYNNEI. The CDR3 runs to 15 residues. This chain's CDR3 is CASSEGGTGNQPQHF. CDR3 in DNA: TGTGCCAGCAGTGAAGGGGGGACAGGCAATCAGCCCCAGCATTTT.

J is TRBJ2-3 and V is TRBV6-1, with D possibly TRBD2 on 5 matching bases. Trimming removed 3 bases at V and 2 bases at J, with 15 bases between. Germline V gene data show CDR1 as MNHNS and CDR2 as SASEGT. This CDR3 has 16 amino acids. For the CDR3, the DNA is TGTGCCAGCAGTGAGTTCGGGGAATCGTTCACAGATACGCAGTATTTT. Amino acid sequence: CASSEFGESFTDTQYF.

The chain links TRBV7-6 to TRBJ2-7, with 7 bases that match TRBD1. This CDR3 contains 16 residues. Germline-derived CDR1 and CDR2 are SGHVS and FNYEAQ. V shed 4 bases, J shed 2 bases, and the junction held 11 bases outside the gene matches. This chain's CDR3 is CASSSNDRELTYEQYF. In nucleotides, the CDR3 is TGTGCCAGCAGCTCCAATGACAGGGAACTTACCTACGAGCAGTACTTC.

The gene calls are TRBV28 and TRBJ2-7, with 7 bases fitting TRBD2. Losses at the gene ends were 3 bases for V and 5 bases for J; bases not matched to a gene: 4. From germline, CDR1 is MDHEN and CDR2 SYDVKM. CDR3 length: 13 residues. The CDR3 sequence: CASSFAGVHEQYF. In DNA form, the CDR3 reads TGTGCCAGCAGTTTTGCGGGAGTCCACGAGCAGTACTTC.

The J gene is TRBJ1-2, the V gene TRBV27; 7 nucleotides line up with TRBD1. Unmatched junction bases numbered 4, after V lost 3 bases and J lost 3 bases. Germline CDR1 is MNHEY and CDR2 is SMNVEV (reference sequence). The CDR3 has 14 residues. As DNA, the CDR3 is TGTGCCAGCAGTTTCGCCGGGACAGACTATGGCTACACCTTC. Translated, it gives CASSFAGTDYGYTF.

CDR3 in amino acids: CASASGINTGELFF. The CDR3 nucleotides are TGTGCCAGTGCTAGCGGCATCAACACCGGGGAGCTGTTTTTT. The V and J genes are TRBV19 and TRBJ2-2; 7 bases match TRBD2. The CDR3 contains 14 residues. V was clipped by 8 bases and J by 2 bases; unmatched bases: 5. Germline V gene lookup returns CDR1 LNHDA and CDR2 SQIVND (reference sequence).

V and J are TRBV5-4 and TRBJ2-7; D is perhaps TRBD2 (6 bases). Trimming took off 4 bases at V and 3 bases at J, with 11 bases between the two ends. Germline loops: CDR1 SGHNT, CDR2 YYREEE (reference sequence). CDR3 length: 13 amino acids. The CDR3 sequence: CASSRDWSYEQYF. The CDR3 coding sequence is TGTGCCAGCAGCCGGGACTGGAGCTACGAGCAGTACTTC.

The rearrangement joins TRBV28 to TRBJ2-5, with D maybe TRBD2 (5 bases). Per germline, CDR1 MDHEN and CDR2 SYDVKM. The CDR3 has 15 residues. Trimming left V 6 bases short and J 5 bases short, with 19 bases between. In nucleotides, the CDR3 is TGTGCCAGCAGCCCTTCCTCAGAGGGCATGGAGACCCAGTACTTC. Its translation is CASSPSSEGMETQYF. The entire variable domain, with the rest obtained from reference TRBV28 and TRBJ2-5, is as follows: DVKVTQSSRYLVKRTGEKVFLECVQDMDHENMFWYRQDPGLGLRLIYFSYDVKMKEKGDIPEGYSVSREKKERFSLILESASTNQTSMYLCASSPSSEGMETQYFGPGTRLLVL.

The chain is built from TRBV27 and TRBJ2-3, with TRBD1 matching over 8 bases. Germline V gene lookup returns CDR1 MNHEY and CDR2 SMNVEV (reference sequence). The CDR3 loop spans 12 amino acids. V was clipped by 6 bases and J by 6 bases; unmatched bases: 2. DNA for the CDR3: TGTGCCAGCAGCCGACAGGGGGATACGCAGTATTTT. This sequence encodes CASSRQGDTQYF.

CDR3 amino acids: CASSPGQAYEQYF. The CDR3 DNA follows: TGTGCCAGTAGTCCGGGACAGGCCTACGAGCAGTACTTC. This sequence joins TRBV19 and TRBJ2-7, with 8 bases that match TRBD1. The CDR3 has 13 amino acids. V trimming: 5 bases; J trimming: 2 bases; junction bases outside the gene matches: 2. The germline CDR1 and CDR2 sequences are LNHDA and SQIVND (reference sequence). The variable domain in full, completed from reference TRBV19 and TRBJ2-7, reads DGGITQSPKYLFRKEGQNVTLSCEQNLNHDAMYWYRQDPGQGLRLIYYSQIVNDFQKGDIAEGYSVSREKKESFPLTVTSAQKNPTAFYLCASSPGQAYEQYFGPGTRLTVT.